The 25 T cell receptor beta chains reported below all come from one sample, sequenced in a study of cytomegalovirus exposure and HLA in healthy donors. A multiplex PCR was run with 60 Vbeta primers and 13 Jbeta primers. Here immunoSEQ multiplex PCR was the method, and the copy in TCRdb shows in-frame clones only, minus some. The table has 99,000 or so clones, under 80% seen once. Sample: PBMCs. All receptors derive from a woman between 35 and 50 years old in good health and CMV-seropositive.

The J gene is TRBJ1-4, the V gene TRBV7-2; 8 positions match TRBD1. The CDR3 is 15 residues long. V lost 2 bases and J lost 1; bases outside the gene matches: 0. The germline CDR1 and CDR2 sequences are SGHTA and FQGNSA. The CDR3 here is CASSLTGGTNEKLFF. The DNA for the CDR3 is TGTGCCAGCAGCTTAACAGGGGGAACTAATGAAAAACTGTTTTTT.

The genes are TRBV28 and TRBJ1-5, with D perhaps TRBD1 (6 bases). CDR1 is MDHEN and CDR2 is SYDVKM in the germline V gene. The CDR3 has 17 residues. V lost 3 bases and J lost 0, with 15 bases in between. The CDR3 DNA reads TGTGCCAGCAGTTTGATTGTGTACAGGGATAGCAATCAGCCCCAGCATTTT. This translates into CASSLIVYRDSNQPQHF.

This chain connects TRBV4-1 to TRBJ2-2; D uncertain. This CDR3 contains 15 residues. Looked up from germline, CDR1 is MGHRA and CDR2 is YSYEKL. V was trimmed by 2 bases and J by 0 bases, leaving 7 bases between them. In nucleotides, the CDR3 is TGCGCCAGCAGCCAATCCCCTACGAACACCGGGGAGCTGTTTTTT. This encodes CASSQSPTNTGELFF.

The chain joins TRBV7-6 to TRBJ2-7, with 7 bases fitting TRBD2. The germline CDR1 and CDR2 sequences are SGHVS and FNYEAQ. Germline trimming cut 1 base from V and 1 base from J; bases unmatched to any gene: 7. This CDR3 region has 16 residues. Here the CDR3 DNA reads TGTGCCAGCAGCTTAGGGGAGGGTAGCGGGTCCTACGAGCAGTACTTC. It yields the protein CASSLGEGSGSYEQYF.

This chain connects TRBV18 to TRBJ1-4, with 10 bases that match TRBD1. Germline loops: CDR1 KGHSH, CDR2 LQKENI. V shed 6 bases, J shed 4 bases, and the junction held 2 bases outside the gene matches. The CDR3 loop spans 14 amino acids. The CDR3 reads CASSRTGGNEKLFF. CDR3 DNA: TGTGCCAGCTCCCGGACAGGGGGTAATGAAAAACTGTTTTTT.

The chain links TRBV28 to TRBJ2-5; 10 bases are shared with TRBD2. V lost 10 bases and J lost 4; bases outside the gene matches: 12. Germline assignment: CDR1 MDHEN and CDR2 SYDVKM. This CDR3 has 15 residues. CDR3 in amino acids: CATTTLAGRGETQYF. For the CDR3, the DNA is TGTGCCACCACTACACTAGCGGGGCGGGGAGAGACCCAGTACTTC.

The table lists this clone with a few counts. This chain joins TRBV5-4 and TRBJ1-1, with D possibly being TRBD1 (5 bases). This CDR3 spans 16 amino acids. Germline CDR1 SGHNT, CDR2 YYREEE (reference sequence). Trimming removed 2 bases at V and 1 base at J, with 15 bases between. The CDR3, as DNA: TGTGCCAGCAGCTTCGGAGGGGCGCGGGGGAACACTGAAGCTTTCTTT. Its protein is CASSFGGARGNTEAFF.

The CDR3 is CASSDRDNNEKLFF. CDR3 DNA: TGTGCCAGCAGCGACCGGGACAATAATGAAAAACTGTTTTTT. The V and J genes are TRBV7-2 and TRBJ1-4, with D perhaps TRBD1 (6 bases). Trimming pared 5 bases from V and 4 bases from J, leaving 11 bases between. Germline-derived CDR1 and CDR2 are SGHTA and FQGNSA. The CDR3 contains 14 residues.

The chain carries TRBV27 and TRBJ2-3, with D maybe TRBD1 (6 bases). The germline V gene encodes CDR1 MNHEY and CDR2 SMNVEV (reference sequence). V was cut by 5 bases and J by 0 bases, with 12 bases left in between. The CDR3 loop spans 15 amino acids. This CDR3 is CASSPRRGSTDTQYF. CDR3 DNA: TGTGCCAGCAGTCCAAGAAGGGGGAGCACAGATACGCAGTATTTT.

As DNA, the CDR3 is TGTGCCAGCAGTCCAGGGATCTTCCATTCACCCCTCCACTTT. This translates into CASSPGIFHSPLHF. The V and J genes are TRBV7-9 and TRBJ1-6, with D possibly TRBD1 on 5 matching bases. Germline V gene sequence: CDR1 SEHNR, CDR2 FQNEAQ (reference sequence). The CDR3 is 14 amino acids. V lost 6 bases and J lost 8, with 14 bases in between.

The chain links TRBV5-1 to TRBJ2-2; weak D call: TRBD2 (5 bases). The length of the CDR3 is 15 residues. The V and J ends lost 0 bases and 5 bases respectively, with 11 bases between them. From germline, CDR1 is SGHRS and CDR2 YFSETQ. CDR3 DNA sequence: TGCGCCAGCAGCTTGGGGTTCGGGGAAACCGGGGAGCTGTTTTTT. It codes for CASSLGFGETGELFF.

This clone was seen a few times. V usage is TRBV29-1 and J usage is TRBJ2-3; 7 nucleotides align to TRBD1. Losses at the gene ends were 7 bases for V and 9 bases for J; bases not matched to a gene: 7. This CDR3 has 11 residues. Germline assignment: CDR1 SQVTM and CDR2 ANQGSEA. The CDR3 DNA sequence: TGCAGCGGGGACGACAGGGTCACGCAGTATTTT. Translation: CSGDDRVTQYF.

The V and J genes are TRBV27 and TRBJ2-1; 7 bases match TRBD2. This CDR3 has 15 amino acids. Per the germline V gene, CDR1 is MNHEY and CDR2 is SMNVEV (reference sequence). J was trimmed by 6 bases and V by 5 bases; bases with no gene match: 10. CDR3 protein: CASSVSGEGFNEQFF. As DNA, the CDR3 is TGTGCCAGCAGTGTTTCGGGGGAGGGCTTCAATGAGCAGTTCTTC.

This clone came up once. In DNA form, the CDR3 reads TGTGCCAGCAGCTTTCTAGCGGGAGACGAGCAGTACTTC. Protein sequence: CASSFLAGDEQYF. V is TRBV5-4 and J is TRBJ2-7; the match to TRBD2 covers 10 bases. This CDR3 comprises 13 residues. V gave up 2 bases and J gave up 5 bases; unmatched junction bases: 1. Germline loops: CDR1 SGHNT, CDR2 YYREEE (reference sequence). Variable domain in full (rest from reference TRBV5-4 and TRBJ2-7): ETGVTQSPTHLIKTRGQQVTLRCSSQSGHNTVSWYQQALGQGPQFIFQYYREEENGRGNFPPRFSGLQFPNYSSELNVNALELDDSALYLCASSFLAGDEQYFGPGTRLTVT.

V gene TRBV5-1 combines with J gene TRBJ2-3; TRBD2 matches at 8 bases. V trimming: 0 bases; J trimming: 5 bases; junction bases outside the gene matches: 11. The germline gives CDR1 SGHRS, CDR2 YFSETQ. The CDR3 covers 17 residues. Written as DNA, the CDR3 is TGCGCCAGCAGCTTGGAAGGGGCCGGGGGGGGGATAGATACGCAGTATTTT. Translating gives CASSLEGAGGGIDTQYF.

V is TRBV19 and J is TRBJ2-2, with 10 bases matching TRBD2. CDR3 length: 16 residues. V was pared by 3 bases and J by 6 bases, with 7 bases of the junction left unmatched. Germline V gene lookup returns CDR1 LNHDA and CDR2 SQIVND (reference sequence). The CDR3 DNA reads TGTGCCAGTAGTATTGGCCTAGCGGGAGTGGCCGGGGAGCTGTTTTTT. Amino acid sequence: CASSIGLAGVAGELFF.

The chain carries TRBV5-1 and TRBJ1-3; weak D call: TRBD1 (6 bases). The CDR3 extends over 16 amino acids. The V end lost 0 bases, the J end lost 0 bases, and 10 bases lay between the germline ends. CDR1 SGHRS and CDR2 YFSETQ come from the germline V gene. The CDR3 DNA reads TGCGCCAGCAGCTTGGCACCGACAGGCTCTGGAAACACCATATATTTT. This sequence encodes CASSLAPTGSGNTIYF.

The chain has TRBV7-2 and TRBJ1-2; possibly TRBD1 for D (5 bases). There are 14 residues in the CDR3. Trimming took off 3 bases at V and 1 base at J, with 9 bases between the two ends. Germline-derived CDR1 and CDR2 are SGHTA and FQGNSA. DNA of the CDR3: TGTGCCAGCAGCTTGGGAGGGGATAACTATGGCTACACCTTC. Residues: CASSLGGDNYGYTF.

Comments on this clone: One end of the junction fails to match germline, which may point to a read error. This sequence joins TRBV19 and TRBJ2-7; 7 bases line up with TRBD1. CDR3 size: 15 residues. Germline loops: CDR1 LNHDA, CDR2 SQIVND (reference sequence). Here the CDR3 DNA reads TGTGCCAGTAGTACTTCCGGGACAGCAACCTACGAGCAGTGCTTC. Residues: CASSTSGTATYEQCF.

The chain carries TRBV6-1 and TRBJ2-7, with D tentatively TRBD2 (6 bases). CDR1 is MNHNS and CDR2 is SASEGT in the germline V gene. V shed 1 base and J shed 2 bases, with 12 bases lying between them. The CDR3 is 15 amino acids. The CDR3 loop is CASSEELDYPYEQYF. The DNA for the CDR3 is TGTGCCAGCAGTGAAGAATTGGACTACCCCTACGAGCAGTACTTC.

The chain recombines TRBV7-2 with TRBJ1-1; 7 nucleotides align to TRBD1. With 4 bases clipped from V and 5 bases from J, the junction kept 7 bases outside the gene matches. Germline V CDR1 and CDR2: SGHTA, FQGNSA. The length of the CDR3 is 14 residues. The CDR3 sequence: CASSSYKQGTEAFF. CDR3 nucleotide sequence: TGTGCCAGCAGCTCCTATAAACAGGGGACTGAAGCTTTCTTT.

The V and J genes are TRBV4-1 and TRBJ1-5, with 9 bases identical to TRBD1. This CDR3 spans 17 amino acids. The V segment lost 3 bases and the J segment 1 base; nucleotides outside the gene matches: 7. The germline gives CDR1 MGHRA, CDR2 YSYEKL. The CDR3: CASSHPGTGRSNQPQHF. The DNA for the CDR3 is TGCGCCAGCAGCCACCCTGGGACAGGGAGGAGCAATCAGCCCCAGCATTTT.

This clone was found once. The CDR3 reads CASSAGTGSPGELFF. The CDR3 DNA sequence: TGTGCCAGTAGCGCCGGGACAGGGTCTCCCGGGGAGCTGTTTTTT. The gene calls are TRBV19 and TRBJ2-2, with TRBD1 matching 9 bases. The V segment lost 6 bases and the J segment 6 bases; nucleotides outside the gene matches: 8. There are 15 residues in the CDR3. Germline V gene lookup returns CDR1 LNHDA and CDR2 SQIVND (reference sequence). Together with reference TRBV19 and TRBJ2-2, the CDR3 gives the full variable domain: DGGITQSPKYLFRKEGQNVTLSCEQNLNHDAMYWYRQDPGQGLRLIYYSQIVNDFQKGDIAEGYSVSREKKESFPLTVTSAQKNPTAFYLCASSAGTGSPGELFFGEGSRLTVL.

This clone has just one count. The V gene is TRBV7-2, the J gene TRBJ2-7; 7 bases match TRBD2. Germline CDR1 is SGHTA and CDR2 is FQGNSA. The CDR3 has 16 residues. V lost 0 bases to trimming and J lost 1 base; unmatched junction nucleotides: 6. The CDR3 DNA sequence: TGTGCCAGCAGCTTAGCGGGGGGGACTAAATCCTACGAGCAGTACTTC. This gives the protein CASSLAGGTKSYEQYF.

The chain is built from TRBV6-5 and TRBJ1-2, with 10 bases identical to TRBD1. Germline V CDR1 and CDR2: MNHEY, SVGAGI. This CDR3 has 15 residues. V was pared by 6 bases and J by 4 bases, with 8 bases of the junction left unmatched. CDR3 sequence reads: CASSTTGGGVYGYTF. The CDR3 DNA reads as TGTGCCAGCAGCACGACAGGGGGCGGCGTCTATGGCTACACCTTC.